Given below is one T cell receptor beta chain in context. Its specificity is not known. The data are from a study of CD8 T cells in ankylosing spondylitis. Overall study findings and caveats: There was a TCR beta motif, made of 7 or 8 highly homologous variants, that appeared characteristic of ankylosing spondylitis blood. Disease-linked clones, CD8+, were relatively rare in peripheral blood. As reported, disease-linked clones showed significant enrichment in matched ankylosing spondylitis synovial fluid.

Making use of molecular barcodes, quantitative 5'-RACE generated TCR beta libraries. TCRdb fed the 5' RACE reads into MiXCR, producing one record per CDR3 protein. The table includes about 270,000 distinct CDR3 sequences, under 35% detected once. CDR3 length: 13 residues. V was trimmed by 4 bases and J by 4 bases, leaving 14 bases between them. CDR1 is GTSNPN and CDR2 is SVGIG in the germline V gene (reference sequence). This receptor was obtained from a male donor with ankylosing spondylitis or in good health (not recorded which). This chain joins TRBV30 and TRBJ2-7; D call uncertain. Sequenced sample: blood, either unsorted or a sorted T cell fraction (not recorded which). The CDR3 nucleotides read TGTGCCTGGAAAGGGCCACCGGTTTACGAGCAGTACTTC. It yields the protein CAWKGPPVYEQYF. The whole variable domain, remainder taken from reference TRBV30 and TRBJ2-7, is SQTIHQWPATLVQPVGSPLSLECTVEGTSNPNLYWYRQAAGRGLQLLFYSVGIGQISSEVPQNLSASRPQDRQFILSSKKLLLSDSGFYLCAWKGPPVYEQYFGPGTRLTVT.